Below, one T cell receptor beta chain is given with its context. This sample is part of a study of blood T cell repertoires in COVID-19. On the study more broadly: The samples span acute and convalescent COVID-19 from the United States, Italy and Spain. T cells, B-cell-depleted T cells, or PBMCs supplied cDNA or gDNA.

In the study's own analysis: The authors estimated nucleated cell counts from reference gene primer amplification. Only in-frame clones appear in the TCRdb table, and some are missing; sequencing was by immunoSEQ multiplex PCR. V and J calls and clone size come straight from that table; D and trimming were deduced from the DNA. The sample contains about 80,000 clones, around 76% of which appear only once. CDR1 is SGHRS, CDR2 YFSETQ, per germline. Trimming removed 3 bases at V and 4 bases at J, with 11 bases between. The CDR3 totals 14 residues. The clonotype originates from a human donor in a cohort sampled during active COVID-19. The chain couples TRBV5-1 to TRBJ2-1; TRBD2 is a possible D gene (5 bases). Sample: peripheral blood. DNA for the CDR3: TGCGCCAGCAGCTACGACGGGAATTACAATGAGCAGTTCTTC. This sequence encodes CASSYDGNYNEQFF.